This T cell receptor (beta chain) was profiled in a study of blood T cell repertoires in COVID-19. As handled by the study authors: Amplification from reference gene primers served as the basis for estimated nucleated cell counts. The table came from immunoSEQ multiplex PCR; TCRdb's copy has only in-frame clones and leaves some out. V, J and clone size are taken as reported in that table, and D and trimming were inferred from the DNA itself. The table includes fewer than 250,000 clones, approximately 82% detected once. The TCR originated in an elderly woman with acute or convalescent COVID-19. Sequenced material: peripheral blood.

The CDR3 protein is CASSYTQGQAGGYGYTF. The CDR3, as DNA: TGTGCCAGCAGTTACACTCAAGGACAGGCCGGCGGCTATGGCTACACCTTC. J is TRBJ1-2 and V is TRBV6-2 or TRBV6-3; the match to TRBD1 covers 7 bases. The CDR3 sequence is 17 residues long. With V trimmed by 2 bases and J by 4 bases, 13 bases remained unmatched. Germline loops: CDR1 MNHEY, CDR2 SVGEGT.